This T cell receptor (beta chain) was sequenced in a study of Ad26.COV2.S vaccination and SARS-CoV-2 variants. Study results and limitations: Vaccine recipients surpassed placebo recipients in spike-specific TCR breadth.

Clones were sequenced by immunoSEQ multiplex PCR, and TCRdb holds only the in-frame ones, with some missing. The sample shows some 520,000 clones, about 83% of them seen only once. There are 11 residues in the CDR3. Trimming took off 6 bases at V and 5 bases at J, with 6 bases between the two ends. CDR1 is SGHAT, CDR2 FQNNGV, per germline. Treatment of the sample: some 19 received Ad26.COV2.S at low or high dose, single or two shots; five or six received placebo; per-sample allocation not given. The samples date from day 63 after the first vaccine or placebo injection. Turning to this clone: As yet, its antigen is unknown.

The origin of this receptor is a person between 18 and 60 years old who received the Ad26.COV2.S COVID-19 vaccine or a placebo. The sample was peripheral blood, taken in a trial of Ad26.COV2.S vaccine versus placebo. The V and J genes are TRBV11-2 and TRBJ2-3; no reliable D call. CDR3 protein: CASSSRDTQYF. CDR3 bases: TGTGCCAGCAGTTCGCGAGATACGCAGTATTTT. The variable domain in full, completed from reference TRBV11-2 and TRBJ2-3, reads EAGVAQSPRYKIIEKRQSVAFWCNPISGHATLYWYQQILGQGPKLLIQFQNNGVVDDSQLPKDRFSAERLKGVDSTLKIQPAKLEDSAVYLCASSSRDTQYFGPGTRLTVL.